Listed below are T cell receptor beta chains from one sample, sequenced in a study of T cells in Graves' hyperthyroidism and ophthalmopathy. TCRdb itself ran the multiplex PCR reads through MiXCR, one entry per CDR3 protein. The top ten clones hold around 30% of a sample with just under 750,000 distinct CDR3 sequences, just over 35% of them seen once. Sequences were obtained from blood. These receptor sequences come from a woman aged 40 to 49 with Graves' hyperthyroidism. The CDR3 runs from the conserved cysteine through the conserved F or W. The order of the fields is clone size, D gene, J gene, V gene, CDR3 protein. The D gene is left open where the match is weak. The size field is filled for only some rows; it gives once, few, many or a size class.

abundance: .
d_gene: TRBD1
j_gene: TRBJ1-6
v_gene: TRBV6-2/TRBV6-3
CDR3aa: CASSYSGTGASPLHF

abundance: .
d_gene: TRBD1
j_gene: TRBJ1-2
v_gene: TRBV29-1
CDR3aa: CSVEGTGGRDGYTF

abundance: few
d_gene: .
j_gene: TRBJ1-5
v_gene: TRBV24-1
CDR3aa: CATSSDSQPQHF

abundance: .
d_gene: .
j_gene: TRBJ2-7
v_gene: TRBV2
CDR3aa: CASSQESGGAYEQYF

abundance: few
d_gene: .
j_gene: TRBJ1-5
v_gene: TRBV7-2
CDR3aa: CASSSQQSNQPQHF

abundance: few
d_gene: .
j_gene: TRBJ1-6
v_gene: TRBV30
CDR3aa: CAWRDGGVSPLHF

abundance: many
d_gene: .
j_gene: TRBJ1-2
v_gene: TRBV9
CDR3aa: CASSADSNYGYTF

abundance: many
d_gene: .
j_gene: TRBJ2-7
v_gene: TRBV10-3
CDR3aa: CAISEVGMRTYEQYF

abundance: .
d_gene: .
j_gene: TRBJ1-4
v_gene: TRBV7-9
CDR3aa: CASSPQGGSEKLFF

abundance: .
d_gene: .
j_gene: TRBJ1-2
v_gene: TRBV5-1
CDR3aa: CASTLAGGYGYTF

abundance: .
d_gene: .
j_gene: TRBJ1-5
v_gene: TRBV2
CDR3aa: CASSDRTVGQGTQHF

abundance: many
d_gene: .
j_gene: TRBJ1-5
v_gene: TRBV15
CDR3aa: CATSSRRENQPQHF

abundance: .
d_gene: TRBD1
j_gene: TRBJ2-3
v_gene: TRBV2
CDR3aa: CAGGMPGQGTDTQYF

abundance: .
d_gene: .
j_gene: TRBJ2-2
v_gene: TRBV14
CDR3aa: CASSQDSLIIGELFF

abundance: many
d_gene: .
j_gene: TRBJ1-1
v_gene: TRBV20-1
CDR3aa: CSALRGLSEAFF

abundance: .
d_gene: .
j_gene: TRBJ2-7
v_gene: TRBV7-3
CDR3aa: CVSSSGTEQYF

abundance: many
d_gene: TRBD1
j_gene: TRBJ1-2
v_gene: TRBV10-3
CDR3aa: CAITPNGQGVDGYTF

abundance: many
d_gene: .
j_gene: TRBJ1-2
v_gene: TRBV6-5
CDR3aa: CASSPRDNGYTF

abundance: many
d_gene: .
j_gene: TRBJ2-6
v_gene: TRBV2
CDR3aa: CASRGLNSGANVLTF

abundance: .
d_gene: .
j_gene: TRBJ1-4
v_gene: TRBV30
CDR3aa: CAWSVGSWGEKLFF

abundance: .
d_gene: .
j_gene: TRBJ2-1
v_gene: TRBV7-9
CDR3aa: CASSDPRDLANEQFF

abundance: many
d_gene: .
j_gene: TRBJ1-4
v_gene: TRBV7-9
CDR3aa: CASSSRHLEKLFF

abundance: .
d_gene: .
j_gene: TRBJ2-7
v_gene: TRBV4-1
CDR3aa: CASSQDIGQNEQYF

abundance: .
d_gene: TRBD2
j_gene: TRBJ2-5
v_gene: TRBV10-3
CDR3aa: CACSYSGGFQETQYF

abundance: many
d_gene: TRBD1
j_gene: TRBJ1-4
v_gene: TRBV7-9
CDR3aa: CASSNAAGGGEKLFF

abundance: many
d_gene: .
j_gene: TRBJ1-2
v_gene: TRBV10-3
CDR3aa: CAISDPSASFYYGYTF

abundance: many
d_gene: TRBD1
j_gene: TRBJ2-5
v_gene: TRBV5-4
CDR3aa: CASSGRDRGGETQYF

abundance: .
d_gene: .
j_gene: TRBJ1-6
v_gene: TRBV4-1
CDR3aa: CASSQDDRYNSPLHF

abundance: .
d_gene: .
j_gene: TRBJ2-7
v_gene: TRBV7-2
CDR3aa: CASSFSGYEQCF

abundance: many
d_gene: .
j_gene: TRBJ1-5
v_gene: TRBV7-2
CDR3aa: CASSKSVDLNQPQHF

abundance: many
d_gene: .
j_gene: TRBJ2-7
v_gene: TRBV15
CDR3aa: CATSRNPGQGHYYEQYF

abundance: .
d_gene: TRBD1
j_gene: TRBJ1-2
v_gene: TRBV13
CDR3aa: CASSPSGTGVAYGYTF